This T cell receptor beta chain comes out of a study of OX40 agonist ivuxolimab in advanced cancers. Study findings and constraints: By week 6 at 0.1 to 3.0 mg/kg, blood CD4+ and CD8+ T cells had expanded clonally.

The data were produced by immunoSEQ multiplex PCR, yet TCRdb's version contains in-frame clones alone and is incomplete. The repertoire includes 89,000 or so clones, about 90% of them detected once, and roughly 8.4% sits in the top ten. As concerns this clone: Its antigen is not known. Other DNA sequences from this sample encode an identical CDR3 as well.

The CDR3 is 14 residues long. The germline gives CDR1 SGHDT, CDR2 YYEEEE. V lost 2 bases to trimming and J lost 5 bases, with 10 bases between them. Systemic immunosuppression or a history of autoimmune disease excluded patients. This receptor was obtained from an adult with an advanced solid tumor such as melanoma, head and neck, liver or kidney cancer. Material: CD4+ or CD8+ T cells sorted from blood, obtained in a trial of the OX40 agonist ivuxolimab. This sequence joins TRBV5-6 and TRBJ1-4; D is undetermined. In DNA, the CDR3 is TGTGCCAGCAGCTTCGGAACGGGCAATGAAAAACTGTTTTTT. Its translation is CASSFGTGNEKLFF.